The 16 T cell receptor beta chains below were found in one sample sequenced in a study of T-cell memory formation after mild COVID-19. Via MiXCR, TCRdb re-called the 5' RACE reads, giving one row per CDR3 protein. This table holds under 250,000 distinct CDR3 sequences, under 12% found once. Sequencing was done on a sample of PBMCs or a T cell subset sorted from them (not recorded which). Receptor source: a man between 18 and 35 years old who had mild COVID-19 (a few samples of this study predate the infection). Cell type and time point are not known.

The CDR3 protein is CASSDVRRVMELFF. CDR3 nucleotides: TGTGCCAGCAGTGATGTCCGACGGGTTATGGAACTGTTTTTT. This rearrangement joins TRBV2 to TRBJ1-4; no definite D call. CDR1 and CDR2 (germline): SNHLY, FYNNEI. V lost 3 bases to trimming and J lost 12 bases, with 17 bases between them. This CDR3 comprises 14 residues.

This chain uses TRBV6-2 or TRBV6-3 with TRBJ2-7, with 10 bases identical to TRBD2. The length of the CDR3 is 15 residues. V shed 0 bases, J shed 11 bases, and the junction held 10 bases outside the gene matches. The V gene's germline CDR1 is MNHEY and CDR2 SVGEGT. The DNA of the CDR3 is TGTGCCAGCAGTTACTCGATCGTAGCGGGGGGCCGGAAGTACTTC. Translation gives CASSYSIVAGGRKYF.

This chain links TRBV6-5 with TRBJ1-6; D is unresolved. This CDR3 spans 16 amino acids. Trimming shortened V by 2 bases and J by 0 bases, and 8 bases separated the two germline ends. Germline lookup yields CDR1 MNHEY and CDR2 SVGAGI. Here the CDR3 reads CASSYLQSSYNSPLHF. CDR3 nucleotide sequence: TGTGCCAGCAGTTACCTCCAGAGCTCCTATAATTCACCCCTCCACTTT.

This chain uses TRBV7-2 with TRBJ2-7; perhaps TRBD1 as D (5 bases). V dropped 6 bases and J dropped 5 bases, with 11 bases sitting between them. The CDR3 spans 12 residues. Germline V gives CDR1 SGHTA, CDR2 FQGNSA. CDR3 sequence (DNA): TGTGCCAGCAGTTATGACAGCGACGAGCAGTACTTC. This translates into CASSYDSDEQYF.

The chain is built from TRBV2 and TRBJ2-7; D tentatively fits TRBD1 or TRBD2 (5 bases each). The CDR3 runs 13 residues. Germline loops: CDR1 SNHLY, CDR2 FYNNEI. Trimming took off 2 bases at V and 4 bases at J, with 9 bases between the two ends. This chain's CDR3 is CASSEKGPYEQYF. The CDR3 coding sequence is TGTGCCAGCAGTGAAAAGGGACCTTACGAGCAGTACTTC.

The chain uses TRBV5-1 and TRBJ2-3; D could derive from TRBD1 or TRBD2 (5 bases each). V lost 2 bases and J 2 bases, leaving 15 bases between the germline ends. Germline V gene sequence: CDR1 SGHRS, CDR2 YFSETQ. This CDR3 has 16 residues. The CDR3 sequence is CASSFEVGTITDTQYF. The CDR3 DNA sequence: TGCGCCAGCAGCTTTGAGGTGGGGACGATCACAGATACGCAGTATTTT. Looking up the rest from reference TRBV5-1 and TRBJ2-3 gives the full variable domain: KAGVTQTPRYLIKTRGQQVTLSCSPISGHRSVSWYQQTPGQGLQFLFEYFSETQRNKGNFPGRFSGRQFSNSRSEMNVSTLELGDSALYLCASSFEVGTITDTQYFGPGTRLTVL.

This clonotype appeared many times. This rearrangement joins TRBV7-2 to TRBJ2-1; no definite D call. The CDR3 runs to 13 residues. V dropped 8 bases and J dropped 5 bases, with 13 bases sitting between them. CDR1 SGHTA and CDR2 FQGNSA come from the germline V gene. CDR3 coding DNA: TGTGCCAGCTCCATACAATCGGACAATGAGCAGTTCTTC. As protein: CASSIQSDNEQFF. The full variable domain, in which reference TRBV7-2 and TRBJ2-1 provide the parts outside the CDR3, is GAGVSQSPSNKVTEKGKDVELRCDPISGHTALYWYRQSLGQGLEFLIYFQGNSAPDKSGLPSDRFSAERTGGSVSTLTIQRTQQEDSAVYLCASSIQSDNEQFFGPGTRLTVL.

The table lists this clonotype with a few counts. The rearrangement joins TRBV7-2 to TRBJ2-5, with D possibly being TRBD2 (5 bases). V was trimmed by 1 base and J by 6 bases, leaving 9 bases between them. CDR1 is SGHTA and CDR2 is FQGNSA in the germline V gene. CDR3 size: 13 residues. The CDR3 loop is CASSLGGLKTQYF. The CDR3 DNA follows: TGTGCCAGCAGCTTAGGAGGGTTAAAGACCCAGTACTTC.

The J gene is TRBJ1-1, the V gene TRBV5-6; TRBD1 is a possible D gene (6 bases). The germline V and J ends were trimmed by 5 bases and 4 bases, with 15 bases remaining between them. Looked up from germline, CDR1 is SGHDT and CDR2 is YYEEEE. The CDR3 sequence is 14 residues long. CDR3 coding DNA: TGTGCCAGCAGGACAACAGGGAGGAGCACTGAAGCTTTCTTT. Amino acid sequence: CASRTTGRSTEAFF.

This clonotype was seen a few times. The chain joins TRBV4-3 to TRBJ2-2; D gene unclear. Between the trimmed V and J ends, which lost 4 bases and 4 bases, there was a span of 10 bases. Per the germline V gene, CDR1 is LGHNA and CDR2 is YSLEER. The CDR3 covers 14 residues. CDR3 sequence: CASSRTELTGELFF. CDR3 DNA: TGCGCCAGCAGCCGTACAGAACTCACCGGGGAGCTGTTTTTT.

The CDR3: CASSPPNAEPNIQYF. DNA for the CDR3: TGTGCCAGCTCACCACCGAATGCCGAGCCAAACATTCAGTACTTC. The V call is TRBV18, the J call TRBJ2-4; no clear D gene. CDR3 length equals 15 residues. V lost 0 bases to trimming and J lost 6 bases, with 12 bases between them. CDR1 is KGHSH and CDR2 is LQKENI in the germline V gene.

This clonotype showed up many times. The chain joins TRBV4-1 to TRBJ2-1; D gene uncertain. The germline V and J ends were trimmed by 0 bases and 6 bases, with 12 bases remaining between them. CDR3 length: 15 residues. Germline V gene sequence: CDR1 MGHRA, CDR2 YSYEKL. CDR3 DNA sequence: TGCGCCAGCAGCCAAGACTCACGCTTTGGCAATGAGCAGTTCTTC. This encodes CASSQDSRFGNEQFF.

There are a few counts of this clonotype. This chain connects TRBV4-2 to TRBJ2-5, with 12 bases lining up with TRBD2. CDR1 and CDR2 from the germline V gene are LGHNA and YNFKEQ. CDR3 length: 18 amino acids. Germline trimming cut 1 base from V and 5 bases from J; bases unmatched to any gene: 11. As DNA, the CDR3 is TGTGCCAGCAGCCAAGGATTAGGACTAGCGGGGCCTGGGGAGACCCAGTACTTC. It translates to CASSQGLGLAGPGETQYF.

This clonotype came up a few times. This chain uses TRBV18 with TRBJ2-5; no definite D call. V was pared by 3 bases and J by 2 bases, with 10 bases between. The CDR3 has 14 amino acids. Germline values: CDR1 KGHSH, CDR2 LQKENI. The DNA of the CDR3 is TGTGCCAGCTCACCGTCAATGTCGCAAGAGACCCAGTACTTC. Translation: CASSPSMSQETQYF.

This chain joins TRBV18 and TRBJ1-5; possible D gene TRBD1, 6 bases. Germline lookup yields CDR1 KGHSH and CDR2 LQKENI. Deletions cut 4 bases from V and 6 bases from J, with 19 bases between. This CDR3 contains 16 residues. The CDR3 DNA sequence: TGTGCCAGCTCACGCGACCGCACAGGGAGTGGTCAGCCCCAGCATTTT. Amino acids: CASSRDRTGSGQPQHF.

This clonotype occurred a few times. The chain couples TRBV5-1 to TRBJ2-5; a possible D gene is TRBD1 (8 bases). The V end was cut by 4 bases, the J end by 4 bases, with 17 bases between. The length of the CDR3 is 15 residues. Germline V gene data show CDR1 as SGHRS and CDR2 as YFSETQ. For the CDR3, the DNA is TGCGCCAGCAGCGGACAGGGAGGGTTAGGAGAGACCCAGTACTTC. Amino acid sequence: CASSGQGGLGETQYF. Full variable domain (remainder filled in from reference TRBV5-1 and TRBJ2-5): KAGVTQTPRYLIKTRGQQVTLSCSPISGHRSVSWYQQTPGQGLQFLFEYFSETQRNKGNFPGRFSGRQFSNSRSEMNVSTLELGDSALYLCASSGQGGLGETQYFGPGTRLLVL.